This TCR beta chain was sequenced for a study of cytomegalovirus exposure and HLA in healthy donors. Regarding the study as a whole: Upon later analysis, HLA-associated TCR beta chains proved more clonally expanded than other, equally common chains. Being indistinguishable, some V segments were excluded, TRBV6-2 and TRBV6-3 among them.

This clone has only a few counts. Its matching antigen is unknown. Trimming removed 5 bases from V and 0 bases from J, with 4 bases in between. Germline CDR1 is SGHDN and CDR2 is FVKESK. The CDR3 sequence is 13 residues long. The PCR had 60 Vbeta and 13 Jbeta primers. Libraries were prepared by immunoSEQ multiplex PCR; TCRdb keeps only in-frame clonotypes and omits some of them. The sample lists about 120,000 clones; about 79% were seen once. This clonotype was obtained from a woman aged 18-30 years in good health and CMV-seronegative. The chain has TRBV14 and TRBJ2-2, with D unclear. Sequenced input: PBMCs. CDR3 coding DNA: TGTGCCAGCAGCACAGCGAACACCGGGGAGCTGTTTTTT. Its protein product is CASSTANTGELFF.